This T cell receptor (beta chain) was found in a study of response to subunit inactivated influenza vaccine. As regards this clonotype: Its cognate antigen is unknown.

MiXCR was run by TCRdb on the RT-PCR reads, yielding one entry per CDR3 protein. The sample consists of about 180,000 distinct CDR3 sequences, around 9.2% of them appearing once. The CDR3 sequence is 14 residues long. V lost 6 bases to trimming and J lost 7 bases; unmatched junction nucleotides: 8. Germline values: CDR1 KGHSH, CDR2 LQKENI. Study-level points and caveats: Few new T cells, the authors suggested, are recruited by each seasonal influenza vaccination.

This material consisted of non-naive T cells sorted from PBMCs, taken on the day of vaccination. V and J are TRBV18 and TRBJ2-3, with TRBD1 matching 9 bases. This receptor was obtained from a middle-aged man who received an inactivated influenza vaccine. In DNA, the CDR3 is TGTGCCAGCTCCGAGGGACAGGGCGCTTATACGCAGTATTTT. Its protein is CASSEGQGAYTQYF.